Shown below are 21 T cell receptor beta chains from a single sample sequenced in a study of blood T cell repertoires in COVID-19. Repertoires were generated with immunoSEQ multiplex PCR, while TCRdb's copy carries only in-frame clones and drops some. The table lists 200,000 or so clones, about 80% of them singletons, with more than 2.5% in the top ten. The sample taken for sequencing was peripheral blood. These receptors originate from a woman aged 25-40 years who had recovered from COVID-19.

The rearrangement uses TRBV30 and TRBJ1-2; a possible D gene is TRBD1 (5 bases). Per the germline V gene, CDR1 is GTSNPN and CDR2 is SVGIG (reference sequence). The CDR3 loop spans 14 amino acids. V lost 6 bases and J lost 6, with 20 bases in between. The CDR3 sequence: CACPPSPGMNGYTF. CDR3 sequence (DNA): TGTGCCTGCCCCCCCTCCCCAGGGATGAATGGCTACACCTTC.

The chain is built from TRBV15 and TRBJ2-6, with 7 nucleotides matching TRBD1. The junction had 9 bases not matched to a gene; V was cut back by 1 base and J by 0 bases. This CDR3 region has 19 residues. CDR1 LNHNV and CDR2 YYDKDF come from the germline V gene (reference sequence). CDR3 region: CATSRVPGQAFSGANVLTF. The CDR3 coding sequence is TGTGCCACCAGCAGAGTTCCAGGACAGGCCTTCTCTGGGGCCAACGTCCTGACTTTC.

A remark on this clone: Other DNA variants within this sample encode the same CDR3. V and J are TRBV28 and TRBJ2-7; D gene unclear. The germline V gene has CDR1 MDHEN and CDR2 SYDVKM. The CDR3 totals 13 residues. V was pared by 2 bases and J by 1 base, with 6 bases between. CDR3 region: CASSLGGSYEQYF. The CDR3 DNA reads as TGTGCCAGCAGTTTAGGCGGTTCCTACGAGCAGTACTTC.

The V gene is TRBV24-1, the J gene TRBJ2-1; 13 bases match TRBD2. This CDR3 region has 16 residues. J was trimmed by 2 bases and V by 7 bases; bases with no gene match: 4. Germline CDR1 KGHDR, CDR2 SFDVKD. The CDR3 DNA reads TGTGCCACCAGGCCGGGACTAGCGGGACCCTACAATGAGCAGTTCTTC. Translating it yields CATRPGLAGPYNEQFF.

The sample holds many counts of this clone. The chain is built from TRBV2 and TRBJ2-5; 7 nucleotides match TRBD2. The CDR3 contains 13 residues. Germline CDR1 is SNHLY and CDR2 is FYNNEI. Trimming took 6 bases from V and 5 from J; bases not matched to a gene: 6. CDR3 in DNA: TGTGCCAGCAGGGGGAGGGCCGGGGAGACCCAGTACTTC. As protein: CASRGRAGETQYF.

The chain links TRBV10-1 to TRBJ2-2, with D perhaps matching TRBD2 (7 bases). CDR1 is WNHNN, CDR2 SYGVQD, per germline (reference sequence). This CDR3 is built from 18 residues. V lost 0 bases, J lost 2 bases, and 16 bases lay in between. CDR3 residues: CASSESLVRGPNTGELFF. CDR3 coding DNA: TGCGCCAGCAGTGAGTCGTTGGTGCGGGGGCCAAACACCGGGGAGCTGTTTTTT.

This chain links TRBV4-2 with TRBJ2-5, with 10 bases lining up with TRBD2. The germline CDR1 and CDR2 sequences are LGHNA and YNFKEQ. Germline trimming cut 4 bases from V and 5 bases from J; bases unmatched to any gene: 13. This CDR3 contains 17 residues. CDR3 in amino acids: CASSLALAGVIEETQYF. The CDR3 nucleotides are TGTGCCAGCAGCCTAGCTCTAGCGGGAGTTATTGAGGAGACCCAGTACTTC.

The V call is TRBV10-2, the J call TRBJ2-2; D is possibly TRBD2 (5 bases). Germline CDR1 reads WSHSY; CDR2 reads SAAADI. V lost 11 bases to trimming and J lost 4 bases, with 14 bases between them. CDR3 size: 13 residues. Here the CDR3 reads CAGGESRTGELFF. For the CDR3, the DNA is TGCGCCGGTGGGGAGTCTCGCACCGGGGAGCTGTTTTTT.

Concerning this clone itself: A read error may account for a junction end that differs from germline. V and J are TRBV6-5 and TRBJ2-1, with D hard to call. CDR1 and CDR2 from the germline V gene are MNHEY and SVGAGI. The CDR3 extends over 15 amino acids. CDR3 residues: CASSYSPATQNEQFF. DNA of the CDR3: TGTGCCAGCAGCTACTCCCCCGCCACACAAAATGAGCAGTTCTTC.

This chain connects TRBV28 to TRBJ2-1, with TRBD2 as a possible D gene (5 bases). In germline, CDR1 is MDHEN, CDR2 SYDVKM. Trimming cost V 8 bases and J 0 bases, with 11 bases left between them. This CDR3 has 14 residues. CDR3 sequence reads: CASGEYYSYNEQFF. The DNA for the CDR3 is TGTGCCAGCGGGGAGTACTACTCCTACAATGAGCAGTTCTTC.

The rearrangement joins TRBV4-2 to TRBJ2-7; the D gene could be TRBD1 or TRBD2 (5 bases each). The length of the CDR3 is 17 residues. Germline V gene lookup returns CDR1 LGHNA and CDR2 YNFKEQ. V was clipped by 4 bases and J by 0 bases, with 19 bases between them. CDR3 coding DNA: TGTGCCAGCAGCCCAGAGGGGTCGGGGATAAGCTCCTACGAGCAGTACTTC. Its translation is CASSPEGSGISSYEQYF.

The chain has TRBV7-8 and TRBJ1-5; maybe TRBD1 (5 bases). V lost 3 bases to trimming and J lost 5 bases, with 14 bases between them. The CDR3 has 15 residues. Germline lookup yields CDR1 SGHVS and CDR2 FQNEAQ. This CDR3 is CASSLNRPLDQPQHF. CDR3 sequence (DNA): TGTGCCAGCAGCTTGAACAGGCCACTGGATCAGCCCCAGCATTTT.

The chain combines TRBV27 with TRBJ2-3, with TRBD1 identical over 7 bases. The V gene's germline CDR1 is MNHEY and CDR2 SMNVEV (reference sequence). The CDR3 length is 15 residues. Trimming cost V 2 bases and J 2 bases; bases outside gene matches: 4. The CDR3 DNA reads TGTGCCAGCAGTTTAAAAGACAGGGACACAGATACGCAGTATTTT. It specifies CASSLKDRDTDTQYF.

The chain employs TRBV28 and TRBJ1-3; possible D gene TRBD1, 5 bases. The length of the CDR3 is 15 residues. V lost 3 bases and J lost 2, with 11 bases in between. Germline V gene sequence: CDR1 MDHEN, CDR2 SYDVKM. CDR3 residues: CASSFPTVAGNTIYF. DNA for the CDR3: TGTGCCAGCAGTTTCCCGACAGTTGCTGGAAACACCATATATTTT.

The genes are TRBV29-1 and TRBJ1-3; a weak D match, TRBD1 (5 bases). The CDR3 length is 13 residues. Germline CDR1 SQVTM, CDR2 ANQGSEA. The CDR3 spells CSYLGAGGYTIYF. In DNA, the CDR3 is TGCAGTTACCTCGGGGCCGGGGGATACACCATATATTTT. Filled out from reference TRBV29-1 and TRBJ1-3, the complete variable domain reads SAVISQKPSRDICQRGTSLTIQCQVDSQVTMMFWYRQQPGQSLTLIATANQGSEATYESGFVIDKFPISRPNLTFSTLTVSNMSPEDSSIYLCSYLGAGGYTIYFGEGSWLTVV.

This chain uses TRBV7-6 with TRBJ1-4, with D maybe TRBD1 (5 bases). Germline loops: CDR1 SGHVS, CDR2 FNYEAQ. The CDR3 sequence is 13 residues long. V was cut by 4 bases and J by 5 bases, with 8 bases left in between. For the CDR3, the DNA is TGTGCCAGCAGCTCACAGGAAAATGAAAAACTGTTTTTT. Residues: CASSSQENEKLFF.

The rearrangement uses TRBV2 and TRBJ1-2; the D gene is possibly TRBD1 (6 bases). The V end lost 6 bases, the J end lost 8 bases, and 13 bases lay between the germline ends. CDR3 length: 12 amino acids. The germline V gene has CDR1 SNHLY and CDR2 FYNNEI. CDR3 region: CASSASGVGYTF. In DNA form, the CDR3 reads TGTGCCAGCAGCGCCTCAGGGGTGGGCTACACCTTC.

This rearrangement joins TRBV10-1 to TRBJ2-3; 8 bases are shared with TRBD2. The CDR3 spans 16 residues. The J segment lost 0 bases and the V segment lost 5 bases, leaving 7 bases of the junction unmatched. Germline lookup yields CDR1 WNHNN and CDR2 SYGVQD (reference sequence). The CDR3 DNA follows: TGCGCCAGCAGTATGATAGCGGGAACGAGCACAGATACGCAGTATTTT. Translation: CASSMIAGTSTDTQYF.

V and J are TRBV9 and TRBJ2-7; 7 bases map to TRBD2. The germline CDR1 and CDR2 sequences are SGDLS and YYNGEE. V gave up 0 bases and J gave up 5 bases; unmatched junction bases: 5. This CDR3 region has 14 residues. CDR3 protein: CASSVGLAEHEQYF. DNA for the CDR3: TGTGCCAGCAGCGTAGGGCTAGCGGAACACGAGCAGTACTTC.

The J gene is TRBJ1-2, the V gene TRBV28, with D maybe TRBD1 (5 bases). The CDR3 totals 13 residues. V dropped 3 bases and J dropped 4 bases, with 9 bases sitting between them. Germline CDR1 MDHEN, CDR2 SYDVKM. The CDR3 DNA is TGTGCCAGCAGTTTCACAGGATCCTATGGCTACACCTTC. As protein: CASSFTGSYGYTF.

V usage is TRBV28 and J usage is TRBJ2-4; D possibly corresponds to TRBD1 (5 bases). This CDR3 has 13 residues. CDR1 and CDR2 from the germline V gene are MDHEN and SYDVKM. V was shortened by 7 bases and J by 5 bases, with 12 bases between the two germline ends. As DNA, the CDR3 is TGTGCCAGCACCCGGACACCCCAAAACATTCAGTACTTC. Residues: CASTRTPQNIQYF.